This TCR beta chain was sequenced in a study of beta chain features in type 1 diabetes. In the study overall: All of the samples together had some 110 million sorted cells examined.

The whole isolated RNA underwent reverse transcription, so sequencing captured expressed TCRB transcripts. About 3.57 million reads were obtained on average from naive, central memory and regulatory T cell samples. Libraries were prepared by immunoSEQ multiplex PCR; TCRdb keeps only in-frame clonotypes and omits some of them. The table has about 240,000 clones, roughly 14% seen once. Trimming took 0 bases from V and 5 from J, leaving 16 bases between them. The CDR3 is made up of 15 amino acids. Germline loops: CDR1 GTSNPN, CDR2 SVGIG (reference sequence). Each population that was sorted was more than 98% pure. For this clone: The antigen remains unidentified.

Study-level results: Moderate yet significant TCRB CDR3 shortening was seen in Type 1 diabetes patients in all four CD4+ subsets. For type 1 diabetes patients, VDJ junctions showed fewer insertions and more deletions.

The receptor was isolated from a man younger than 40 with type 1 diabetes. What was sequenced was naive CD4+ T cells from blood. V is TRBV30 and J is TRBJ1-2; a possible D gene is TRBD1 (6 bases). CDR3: CAWSVRSGRGYGYTF. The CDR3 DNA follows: TGTGCCTGGAGTGTACGGTCAGGGAGGGGGTATGGCTACACCTTC.